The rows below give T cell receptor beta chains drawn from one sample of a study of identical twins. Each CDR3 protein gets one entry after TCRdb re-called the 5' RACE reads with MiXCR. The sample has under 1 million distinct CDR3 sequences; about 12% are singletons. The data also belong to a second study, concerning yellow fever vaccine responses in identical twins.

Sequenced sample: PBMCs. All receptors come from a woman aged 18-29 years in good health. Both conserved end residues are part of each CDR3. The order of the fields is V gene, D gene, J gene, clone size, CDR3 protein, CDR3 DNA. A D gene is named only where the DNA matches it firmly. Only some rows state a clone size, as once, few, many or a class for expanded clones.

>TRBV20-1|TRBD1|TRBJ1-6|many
CSAFLLGTAVNSPLHF
TGCAGTGCTTTCCTCCTCGGGACAGCCGTTAATTCACCCCTCCACTTT
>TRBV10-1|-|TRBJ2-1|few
CASSEFGGSYNEQFF
TGCGCCAGCAGTGAGTTTGGCGGCTCCTACAATGAGCAGTTCTTC
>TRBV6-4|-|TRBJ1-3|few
CASSDSLAESSGNTIYF
TGTGCCAGCAGTGACTCGCTTGCGGAGTCCTCTGGAAACACCATATATTTT
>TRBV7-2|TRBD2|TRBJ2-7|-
CASSLPPSAGAGEQYF
TGTGCCAGCAGCTTACCCCCGTCAGCGGGAGCGGGCGAGCAGTACTTC
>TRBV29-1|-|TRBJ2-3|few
CSVATEPASSTDTQYF
TGCAGCGTTGCTACCGAGCCGGCGTCGAGCACAGATACGCAGTATTTT
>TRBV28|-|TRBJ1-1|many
CASSFIYQGLNTEAFF
TGTGCCAGCAGTTTTATTTACCAGGGCTTGAACACTGAAGCTTTCTTT
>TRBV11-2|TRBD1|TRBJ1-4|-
CASSLEPGQGSNEKLFF
TGTGCCAGCAGCTTAGAACCGGGACAGGGGTCTAATGAAAAACTGTTTTTT
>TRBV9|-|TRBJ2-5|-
CASSAGTYQETQYF
TGTGCCAGCAGCGCGGGAACGTACCAAGAGACCCAGTACTTC
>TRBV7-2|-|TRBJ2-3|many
CASNQRADTQYF
TGTGCCAGCAATCAGAGGGCGGATACGCAGTATTTT
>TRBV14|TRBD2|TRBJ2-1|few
CASSKAWMLAEDANEQFF
TGTGCCAGCAGCAAAGCTTGGATGCTAGCGGAGGATGCGAATGAGCAGTTCTTC
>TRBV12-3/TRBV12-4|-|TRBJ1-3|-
CASSHGNTIYF
TGTGCCAGCAGCCACGGGAACACCATATATTTT
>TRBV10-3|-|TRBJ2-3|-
CAISATGTLPDTQYF
TGTGCCATCAGTGCTACAGGTACCCTTCCAGATACGCAGTATTTT
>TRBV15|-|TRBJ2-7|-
CATSRAEVYEQYF
TGTGCCACCAGCAGAGCGGAGGTATACGAGCAGTACTTC
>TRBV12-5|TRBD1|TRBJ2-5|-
CASGLVQGALMAQETQYF
TGTGCTAGTGGTTTGGTACAGGGGGCACTCATGGCTCAAGAGACCCAGTACTTC
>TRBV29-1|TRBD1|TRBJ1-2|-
CSVEDDRGLSPDYGYTF
TGCAGCGTTGAAGACGACAGGGGGCTTTCACCTGACTATGGCTACACCTTC
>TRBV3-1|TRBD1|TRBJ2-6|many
CASSQDWDRAGGANVLTF
TGTGCCAGCAGCCAAGATTGGGACAGGGCAGGCGGGGCCAACGTCCTGACTTTC
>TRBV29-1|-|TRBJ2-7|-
CSVLSARRELEQYF
TGCAGCGTTTTGAGCGCTCGACGGGAGCTGGAGCAGTACTTC
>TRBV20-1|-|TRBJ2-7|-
CSARDESVFTYEQYF
TGCAGTGCTAGAGATGAGTCCGTCTTCACCTACGAGCAGTACTTC
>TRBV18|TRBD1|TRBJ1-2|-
CASSPTGATGQGGGYTF
TGTGCCAGCTCACCAACGGGTGCGACAGGACAGGGTGGAGGCTACACCTTC
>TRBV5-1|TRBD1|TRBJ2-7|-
CASSEDRERYEQYF
TGCGCCAGCAGTGAGGACAGGGAACGCTACGAGCAGTACTTC
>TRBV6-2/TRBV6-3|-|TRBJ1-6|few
CASSYLKGNSPLHF
TGTGCCAGCAGTTACCTTAAGGGGAATTCACCCCTCCACTTT
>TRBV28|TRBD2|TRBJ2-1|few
CASSLPRAGPYNEQFF
TGTGCCAGCAGTCTCCCCCGAGCGGGACCTTACAATGAGCAGTTCTTC
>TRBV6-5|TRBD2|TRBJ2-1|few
CASSWGGSGVSYNEQFF
TGTGCCAGCAGTTGGGGTGGTAGCGGGGTCTCCTACAATGAGCAGTTCTTC
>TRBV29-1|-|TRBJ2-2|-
CSAENTGELFF
TGCAGCGCTGAGAACACCGGGGAGCTGTTTTTT
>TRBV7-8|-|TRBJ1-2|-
CASSLGWAGYGYTF
TGTGCCAGCAGCTTAGGTTGGGCAGGCTATGGCTACACCTTC
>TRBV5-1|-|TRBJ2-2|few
CASSLTGSDGELFF
TGCGCCAGCAGCTTAACAGGGAGCGACGGGGAGCTGTTTTTT
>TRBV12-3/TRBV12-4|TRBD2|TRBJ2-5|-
CASSFDLAGGETQYF
TGTGCCAGCAGTTTTGATCTAGCGGGAGGGGAGACCCAGTACTTC
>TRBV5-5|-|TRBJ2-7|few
CASRPVSRITYEQYF
TGTGCCAGCAGACCAGTATCAAGGATCACCTACGAGCAGTACTTC
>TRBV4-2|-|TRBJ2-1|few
CASSQDRSSAYNEQFF
TGTGCCAGCAGCCAAGATAGGTCTAGCGCATACAATGAGCAGTTCTTC
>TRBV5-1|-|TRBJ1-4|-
CASSSESLDSYNEKLFF
TGCGCCAGCAGCTCAGAATCCTTAGACAGTTATAATGAAAAACTGTTTTTT
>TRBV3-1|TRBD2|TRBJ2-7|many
CASSQDMGLAAYEQYF
TGTGCCAGCAGCCAAGATATGGGACTAGCAGCCTACGAGCAGTACTTC
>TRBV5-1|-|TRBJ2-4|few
CASSLGGSERNIQYF
TGCGCCAGCAGCTTAGGGGGGAGTGAGAGGAACATTCAGTACTTC
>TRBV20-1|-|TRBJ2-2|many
CSAYRPITGELFF
TGCAGTGCTTATAGACCTATTACCGGGGAGCTGTTTTTT
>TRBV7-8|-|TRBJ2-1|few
CASSFPPDNEQFF
TGTGCCAGCAGCTTTCCGCCAGACAATGAGCAGTTCTTC
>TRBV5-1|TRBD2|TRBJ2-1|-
CASRIGLAGDEQFF
TGCGCCAGCAGGATAGGACTAGCGGGGGATGAGCAGTTCTTC
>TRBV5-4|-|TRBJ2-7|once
CASSVGLQGPYEQYF
TGTGCCAGCAGCGTTGGTCTACAGGGTCCCTACGAGCAGTACTTC
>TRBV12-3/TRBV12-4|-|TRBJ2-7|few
CASTSMGSVPPYEQYF
TGTGCCAGCACCTCTATGGGGAGCGTACCCCCCTACGAGCAGTACTTC
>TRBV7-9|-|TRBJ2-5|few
CASSRPAGTQYF
TGTGCCAGCAGCCGGCCGGCGGGGACCCAGTACTTC
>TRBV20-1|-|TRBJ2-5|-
CSAAQRPTNPLETQYF
TGCAGTGCTGCGCAAAGGCCTACCAACCCACTCGAGACCCAGTACTTC
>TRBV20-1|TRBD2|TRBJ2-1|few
CSARESLAGRDNEQFF
TGCAGTGCTAGAGAGAGCCTAGCGGGACGGGACAATGAGCAGTTCTTC
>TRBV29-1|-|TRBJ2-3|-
CSGLGGTDTQYF
TGCAGCGGACTTGGGGGTACAGATACGCAGTATTTT
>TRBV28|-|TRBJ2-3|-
CASSLSAPRGRDTQYF
TGTGCCAGCAGTTTAAGCGCCCCCAGGGGGAGGGATACGCAGTATTTT
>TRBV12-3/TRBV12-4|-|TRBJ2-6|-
CASLRADPGANVLTF
TGTGCCAGCTTGAGAGCGGACCCTGGGGCCAACGTCCTGACTTTC
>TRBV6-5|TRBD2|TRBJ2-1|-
CASSYSLGLAEYNEQFF
TGTGCCAGCAGTTACTCGCTGGGACTAGCGGAGTACAATGAGCAGTTCTTC
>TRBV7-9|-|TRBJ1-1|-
CASSWGTEDEAFF
TGTGCCAGCAGCTGGGGGACGGAAGATGAAGCTTTCTTT
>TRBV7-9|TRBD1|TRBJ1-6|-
CASSLGQGDSAPLHF
TGTGCCAGCAGCTTGGGACAGGGGGATTCAGCACCCCTCCACTTT
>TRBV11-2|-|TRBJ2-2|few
CASRYTGTNTGELFF
TGTGCCAGCAGATACACAGGGACGAACACCGGGGAGCTGTTTTTT
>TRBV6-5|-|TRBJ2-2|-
CASSYWRGPNTGELFF
TGTGCCAGCAGTTACTGGCGGGGGCCCAACACCGGGGAGCTGTTTTTT